Each of the 27 T cell receptor beta chains below was sequenced from the same sample in a study of OX40 agonist ivuxolimab in advanced cancers. Libraries were prepared by immunoSEQ multiplex PCR; TCRdb keeps only in-frame clonotypes and omits some of them. The profile covers about 38,000 clones, with roughly 82% appearing a single time and around 20% taken by the ten largest. The input for sequencing was CD4+ or CD8+ T cells sorted from blood, taken in a trial of the OX40 agonist ivuxolimab. Source of these receptors: an adult with an advanced solid tumor such as melanoma, head and neck, liver or kidney cancer.

In the case of this clone: The junction does not match germline at one end; this may be a read error. V and J are TRBV13 and TRBJ2-3; D gene uncertain. Per germline, CDR1 PRHDT and CDR2 FYEKMQ (reference sequence). The CDR3 loop spans 14 amino acids. As DNA, the CDR3 is TGTGCCAGCGGACGCAGATTAGTCTCAGATACGCGGTATTTT. This sequence encodes CASGRRLVSDTRYF.

The chain has TRBV7-9 and TRBJ2-7; possible D gene TRBD2, 5 bases. The V gene's germline CDR1 is SEHNR and CDR2 FQNEAQ (reference sequence). The V end lost 4 bases, the J end lost 3 bases, and 10 bases lay between the germline ends. This CDR3 is built from 13 residues. This CDR3 reads CASSSQRNYEQYF. DNA of the CDR3: TGTGCCAGCAGCTCCCAGCGGAACTACGAGCAGTACTTC.

The table lists this clone with a few counts. This sequence joins TRBV4-3 and TRBJ2-2; unclear D gene. The length of the CDR3 is 15 residues. CDR1 is LGHNA, CDR2 YSLEER, per germline. Trimming removed 2 bases from V and 0 bases from J, with 7 bases in between. In DNA form, the CDR3 reads TGCGCCAGCAGCCAATTTCTTTCGAACACCGGGGAGCTGTTTTTT. This sequence encodes CASSQFLSNTGELFF.

V gene TRBV5-1 combines with J gene TRBJ2-7; TRBD1 might be the D (6 bases). Germline CDR1 SGHRS, CDR2 YFSETQ. The germline V and J ends were trimmed by 1 base and 3 bases, with 14 bases remaining between them. The CDR3 sequence is 15 residues long. The CDR3 loop reads CASSLLAGADYEQYF. In DNA, the CDR3 is TGCGCCAGCAGCTTGTTGGCAGGGGCGGACTACGAGCAGTACTTC.

In this sample, this clone turned up a few times. The chain employs TRBV2 and TRBJ1-2; 7 positions agree with TRBD1. This CDR3 is 15 amino acids long. Germline V gives CDR1 SNHLY, CDR2 FYNNEI. J was trimmed by 5 bases and V by 6 bases; bases with no gene match: 12. Written as DNA, the CDR3 is TGTGCCAGCAGGCTCACAGGGGCCCATCAATATGGCTACACCTTC. Residues: CASRLTGAHQYGYTF.

This clone occurred once. The chain joins TRBV11-2 to TRBJ2-3; TRBD2 matches 7 bases. This CDR3 has 17 residues. V was pared by 5 bases and J by 3 bases, with 14 bases of the junction left unmatched. Germline lookup yields CDR1 SGHAT and CDR2 FQNNGV. The CDR3: CASSVTLGLDSTDTQYF. The CDR3, as DNA: TGTGCCAGCAGCGTAACGTTAGGACTAGATAGTACAGATACGCAGTATTTT. The complete variable domain, with remaining parts taken from reference TRBV11-2 and TRBJ2-3, reads EAGVAQSPRYKIIEKRQSVAFWCNPISGHATLYWYQQILGQGPKLLIQFQNNGVVDDSQLPKDRFSAERLKGVDSTLKIQPAKLEDSAVYLCASSVTLGLDSTDTQYFGPGTRLTVL.

The CDR3 DNA reads as TGTGCCAGCAGCCCGGGAGTCGTCACAGATACGCAGTATTTT. It specifies CASSPGVVTDTQYF. This chain joins TRBV7-9 and TRBJ2-3, with D maybe TRBD2 (6 bases). The germline V gene encodes CDR1 SEHNR and CDR2 FQNEAQ (reference sequence). The CDR3 runs 14 residues. V was pared by 5 bases and J by 2 bases, with 11 bases between.

This clone has more than one count but fewer than ten. The rearrangement links TRBV27 to TRBJ2-7; D call uncertain. Germline CDR1 reads MNHEY; CDR2 reads SMNVEV (reference sequence). The CDR3 is 10 amino acids. V lost 8 bases to trimming and J lost 6 bases, with 8 bases between them. CDR3 bases: TGTGCCAGCGCTAGAGGCGAGCAGTACTTC. Protein product: CASARGEQYF.

The chain uses TRBV28 and TRBJ1-5, with TRBD1 as a possible D gene (5 bases). This CDR3 region has 13 residues. Germline V gene lookup returns CDR1 MDHEN and CDR2 SYDVKM. CDR3 in amino acids: CGISGGSNQPQHF. The CDR3, as DNA: TGTGGCATCTCCGGGGGGAGCAATCAGCCCCAGCATTTT.

The chain joins TRBV6-4 to TRBJ2-4, with 9 bases lining up with TRBD2. The V gene's germline CDR1 is MRHNA and CDR2 SNTAGT. The CDR3 runs 16 residues. V trimming: 3 bases; J trimming: 7 bases; junction bases outside the gene matches: 10. The CDR3 DNA reads TGTGCCAGCAGTGAGCGGGAGGGCCCCTGTAGGAACATTCAGTACTTC. Encoded protein: CASSEREGPCRNIQYF.

This chain joins TRBV6-1 and TRBJ1-3, with 7 positions matching TRBD1. Germline V gene sequence: CDR1 MNHNS, CDR2 SASEGT. This CDR3 has 13 residues. The junction had 6 bases not matched to a gene; V was cut back by 9 bases and J by 4 bases. In nucleotides, the CDR3 is TGTGCCAGTAACGACAGGGCAGGAAACACCATATATTTT. It translates to CASNDRAGNTIYF.

The chain is built from TRBV2 and TRBJ1-1; 8 bases are a match to TRBD1. The trim removed 8 bases at V and 6 bases at J, leaving 11 bases unmatched. This CDR3 is built from 14 residues. The V gene's germline CDR1 is SNHLY and CDR2 FYNNEI. CDR3 amino acids: CASVTIGQGAEAFF. CDR3 DNA: TGTGCCAGCGTTACTATTGGACAGGGAGCTGAAGCTTTCTTT.

Of note for this clone: One end of the junction fails to match germline, which may point to a read error. The gene calls are TRBV30 and TRBJ1-2, with 10 bases fitting TRBD1. CDR3 length equals 11 residues. The V gene's germline CDR1 is GTSNPN and CDR2 SVGIG (reference sequence). The CDR3 DNA follows: TGTGCCTGGAGGGGACAGGGGATCTCCCTCTTC. It specifies CAWRGQGISLF.

This clone has a single count. The rearrangement uses TRBV7-2 and TRBJ1-5, with 11 bases aligning to TRBD1. Trimming at V came to 1 base and at J to 6 bases, leaving 2 bases not matched to a gene. This CDR3 spans 15 amino acids. The V gene's germline CDR1 is SGHTA and CDR2 FQGNSA. CDR3 DNA sequence: TGTGCCAGCAGCTTAGGGACAGGGGGCACTCAGCCCCAGCATTTT. Its protein product is CASSLGTGGTQPQHF. Combining the CDR3 with reference TRBV7-2 and TRBJ1-5 gives the whole variable domain GAGVSQSPSNKVTEKGKDVELRCDPISGHTALYWYRQSLGQGLEFLIYFQGNSAPDKSGLPSDRFSAERTGGSVSTLTIQRTQQEDSAVYLCASSLGTGGTQPQHFGDGTRLSIL.

This clone has a handful of counts. The chain uses TRBV6-4 and TRBJ2-1; D remains unclear. CDR1 MRHNA and CDR2 SNTAGT come from the germline V gene. The CDR3 runs 15 residues. V shed 3 bases and J shed 1 base, with 10 bases lying between them. The CDR3 spells CASSEDLGSYNEQFF. CDR3 sequence (DNA): TGTGCCAGCAGTGAAGACCTAGGTTCCTACAATGAGCAGTTCTTC.

This chain connects TRBV27 to TRBJ1-2, with D tentatively TRBD1 (5 bases). The CDR3 totals 14 residues. Germline CDR1 and CDR2: MNHEY and SMNVEV (reference sequence). Trimming took off 3 bases at V and 8 bases at J, with 16 bases between the two ends. As DNA, the CDR3 is TGTGCCAGCAGTTTCGGGCGGCCAAGGGACGGCTACACCTTC. Its protein product is CASSFGRPRDGYTF.

The V call is TRBV7-2, the J call TRBJ1-5; D not resolved. The V and J ends lost 5 bases and 0 bases respectively, with 8 bases between them. The CDR3 is 14 amino acids. The germline V gene encodes CDR1 SGHTA and CDR2 FQGNSA. The CDR3, as DNA: TGTGCCAGCAGCGACGGCTATAGCAATCAGCCCCAGCATTTT. It is translated as CASSDGYSNQPQHF.

Only one count was recorded for this clone. J is TRBJ1-4 and V is TRBV7-8; 7 bases map to TRBD1. Trimming took 3 bases from V and 8 from J; bases not matched to a gene: 3. CDR3 length: 13 amino acids. The germline CDR1 and CDR2 sequences are SGHVS and FQNEAQ. DNA for the CDR3: TGTGCCAGCAGCTTGGGCAGGGGGGAAAAACTGTTTTTT. This sequence encodes CASSLGRGEKLFF.

The rearrangement joins TRBV28 to TRBJ1-2; D gene unclear. CDR1 and CDR2 from the germline V gene are MDHEN and SYDVKM. This CDR3 has 11 amino acids. V was shortened by 3 bases and J by 4 bases, with 3 bases between the two germline ends. CDR3 loop: CASSLSYGYTF. The CDR3 DNA reads as TGTGCCAGCAGTTTGAGCTATGGCTACACCTTC.

In DNA, the CDR3 is TGTGCCAGTAGTACGGGATCTGAAACAGATACGCAGTATTTT. Translation gives CASSTGSETDTQYF. The gene calls are TRBV19 and TRBJ2-3, with D tentatively TRBD2 (5 bases). The ends were cut back, 4 bases at V and 3 bases at J, with 11 bases in the middle. Per germline, CDR1 LNHDA and CDR2 SQIVND (reference sequence). The length of the CDR3 is 14 residues. Full variable domain (remainder filled in from reference TRBV19 and TRBJ2-3): DGGITQSPKYLFRKEGQNVTLSCEQNLNHDAMYWYRQDPGQGLRLIYYSQIVNDFQKGDIAEGYSVSREKKESFPLTVTSAQKNPTAFYLCASSTGSETDTQYFGPGTRLTVL.

V and J are TRBV28 and TRBJ2-5; no clear D gene. TRBJ2-7 explains the end of the DNA better; the J call may be wrong. CDR3 length: 11 residues. Germline values: CDR1 MDHEN, CDR2 SYDVKM. As DNA, the CDR3 is TGTGCCAGCAGTGAGAACTACGAGCAGTACTTC. Translated, it gives CASSENYEQYF.

The CDR3 bases are TGTGCCAGCAGCCCGGGGGGTGGCTACGAGCAGTACTTC. Residues: CASSPGGGYEQYF. V is TRBV7-3 and J is TRBJ2-7; 7 nucleotides match TRBD2. The CDR3 is 13 amino acids. CDR1 SGHTA and CDR2 FQGTGA come from the germline V gene. The J segment lost 3 bases and the V segment lost 5 bases, leaving 4 bases of the junction unmatched.

The V gene is TRBV2, the J gene TRBJ1-1; 10 bases are a match to TRBD1. Germline values: CDR1 SNHLY, CDR2 FYNNEI. V was clipped by 5 bases and J by 5 bases; unmatched bases: 5. The CDR3 has 14 residues. CDR3: CASSMTGGATEAFF. As DNA, the CDR3 is TGTGCCAGCAGTATGACAGGGGGCGCGACTGAAGCTTTCTTT.

The rearrangement links TRBV9 to TRBJ2-7, with a tentative D call TRBD1 (6 bases). Trimming removed 0 bases at V and 3 bases at J, with 13 bases between. Germline-derived CDR1 and CDR2 are SGDLS and YYNGEE. The CDR3 totals 15 residues. The CDR3 DNA follows: TGTGCCAGCAGCGTAGCACAGGGTTTGCACTACGAGCAGTACTTC. This codes for CASSVAQGLHYEQYF.

The J gene is TRBJ1-3, the V gene TRBV4-1; 7 bases agree with TRBD1. Germline loops: CDR1 MGHRA, CDR2 YSYEKL. This CDR3 spans 15 amino acids. J was trimmed by 4 bases and V by 1 base; bases with no gene match: 4. As DNA, the CDR3 is TGCGCCAGCAGCCAAGCCAGGACAGGCGGAAACACCATATATTTT. Translated, it gives CASSQARTGGNTIYF.

This clone was seen just once. The gene calls are TRBV10-3 and TRBJ2-1; weak D call: TRBD2 (5 bases). The CDR3 contains 13 residues. CDR1 ENHRY and CDR2 SYGVKD come from the germline V gene. With 7 bases removed from V and 5 bases from J, the gap between germline ends came to 12 bases. CDR3 in DNA: TGTGCCATCATGAGAGGGTCGAACAATGAGCAGTTCTTC. It specifies CAIMRGSNNEQFF.

The rearrangement joins TRBV6-4 to TRBJ1-5; D gene unclear. Germline CDR1 MRHNA, CDR2 SNTAGT. CDR3 length equals 15 residues. The V and J ends lost 2 bases and 0 bases respectively, with 8 bases between them. This CDR3 is CASSDPRGSNQPQHF. DNA of the CDR3: TGTGCCAGCAGTGACCCAAGAGGTAGCAATCAGCCCCAGCATTTT.